Following are 24 T cell receptor beta chains from one sample sequenced in a study of shared clonotypes between healthy human individuals. Assay: immunoSEQ multiplex PCR; the TCRdb copy retains only in-frame clones and omits some. This table has around 440,000 clones, roughly three quarters appearing once. Sequencing input: PBMCs. All receptors come from a woman aged 40 to 50 in good health. Some clones in this sample may be carry-over from other donors' samples.

The chain recombines TRBV9 with TRBJ2-2, with TRBD2 matching 7 bases. Trimming removed 4 bases from V and 3 bases from J; junction bases left unmatched: 6. The CDR3 spans 15 residues. Germline V lookup: CDR1 SGDLS, CDR2 YYNGEE. CDR3 region: CASSPTGGYTGELFF. The CDR3, as DNA: TGTGCCAGCAGCCCCACGGGAGGCTACACCGGGGAGCTGTTTTTT.

This clone was counted only a few times. The V call is TRBV6-1, the J call TRBJ2-7; D is ambiguous. The CDR3 is made up of 13 amino acids. Per the germline V gene, CDR1 is MNHNS and CDR2 is SASEGT. Trimming shortened V by 1 base and J by 0 bases, and 4 bases separated the two germline ends. CDR3 sequence reads: CASSEVSSYEQYF. The CDR3, as DNA: TGTGCCAGCAGTGAAGTGAGCTCCTACGAGCAGTACTTC.

The V and J genes are TRBV7-9 and TRBJ1-2; no definite D call. The CDR3 is made up of 14 amino acids. CDR1 is SEHNR, CDR2 FQNEAQ, per germline (reference sequence). The V and J ends lost 1 base and 4 bases respectively, with 10 bases between them. Here the CDR3 reads CASSLDVGSYGYTF. DNA of the CDR3: TGTGCCAGCAGCTTAGATGTCGGAAGCTATGGCTACACCTTC.

In this sample, this clone turned up a few times. V usage is TRBV27 and J usage is TRBJ1-1; D is ambiguous. The CDR3 sequence is 15 residues long. Trimming took 3 bases from V and 10 from J, leaving 21 bases between them. CDR1 and CDR2 from the germline V gene are MNHEY and SMNVEV (reference sequence). The CDR3 sequence is CASSLSSARPTGAFF. Written as DNA, the CDR3 is TGTGCCAGCAGTTTGAGCTCGGCCCGACCGACGGGAGCTTTCTTT.

The chain is built from TRBV7-2 and TRBJ2-5, with D perhaps matching TRBD1 or TRBD2 (5 bases each). CDR1 and CDR2 (germline): SGHTA, FQGNSA. V was shortened by 2 bases and J by 4 bases, with 14 bases between the two germline ends. The CDR3 has 15 amino acids. The CDR3 DNA is TGTGCCAGCAGCTTACAAAGAGGGGTGGGAGAGACCCAGTACTTC. The encoded protein is CASSLQRGVGETQYF.

The rearrangement links TRBV5-1 to TRBJ2-6, with D tentatively TRBD1 (5 bases). The germline gives CDR1 SGHRS, CDR2 YFSETQ. The CDR3 has 16 residues. V was pared by 4 bases and J by 1 base, with 12 bases between. This chain's CDR3 is CASSPAGQSGANVLTF. CDR3 DNA sequence: TGCGCCAGCAGCCCAGCCGGACAATCTGGGGCCAACGTCCTGACTTTC.

This clone was seen just once. The genes are TRBV28 and TRBJ2-2; perhaps D is TRBD1 or TRBD2 (6 bases each). CDR3 length: 16 amino acids. Trimming removed 5 bases from V and 2 bases from J, with 15 bases in between. Germline V CDR1 and CDR2: MDHEN, SYDVKM. The CDR3 bases are TGTGCCAGCAGTCCGGAGGGACATACTAACACCGGGGAGCTGTTTTTT. Protein sequence: CASSPEGHTNTGELFF. The variable domain in full, completed from reference TRBV28 and TRBJ2-2, reads DVKVTQSSRYLVKRTGEKVFLECVQDMDHENMFWYRQDPGLGLRLIYFSYDVKMKEKGDIPEGYSVSREKKERFSLILESASTNQTSMYLCASSPEGHTNTGELFFGEGSRLTVL.

This chain connects TRBV2 to TRBJ1-5, with D perhaps matching TRBD1 (6 bases). This CDR3 has 14 amino acids. V lost 4 bases and J lost 3, with 10 bases in between. Germline CDR1 is SNHLY and CDR2 is FYNNEI. CDR3 amino acids: CASSVPGVNQPQHF. In DNA, the CDR3 is TGTGCCAGCAGTGTGCCAGGGGTCAATCAGCCCCAGCATTTT.

A note on this clone: An end of the junction does not agree with germline; a read error may underlie this. This chain joins TRBV2 and TRBJ2-4; 7 bases are shared with TRBD1. The CDR3 spans 12 residues. Germline values: CDR1 SNHLY, CDR2 FYNNEI. The CDR3 DNA reads as TGTGCCAGCAGTGTGTTATCGAGACAGGGCAACTTC. Translating gives CASSVLSRQGNF. The complete variable domain, with remaining parts taken from reference TRBV2 and TRBJ2-4, reads EPEVTQTPSHQVTQMGQEVILRCVPISNHLYFYWYRQILGQKVEFLVSFYNNEISEKSEIFDDQFSVERPDGSNFTLKIRSTKLEDSAMYFCASSVLSRQGNFGAGTRLSVL.

CDR3 sequence: CASSLIGIRTDTQYF. In DNA, the CDR3 is TGTGCCAGCAGCTTAATTGGTATCCGCACAGATACGCAGTATTTT. V and J are TRBV13 and TRBJ2-3; D remains unclear. Germline loops: CDR1 PRHDT, CDR2 FYEKMQ (reference sequence). This CDR3 has 15 amino acids. V gave up 2 bases and J gave up 1 base, with 10 bases separating them. The full variable domain, in which reference TRBV13 and TRBJ2-3 provide the parts outside the CDR3, is AAGVIQSPRHLIKEKRETATLKCYPIPRHDTVYWYQQGPGQDPQFLISFYEKMQSDKGSIPDRFSAQQFSDYHSELNMSSLELGDSALYFCASSLIGIRTDTQYFGPGTRLTVL.

Details on this clone: The sample carries other DNA sequences with the same CDR3. V and J are TRBV5-1 and TRBJ2-7; 9 bases are a match to TRBD2. The trim removed 6 bases at V and 5 bases at J, leaving 15 bases unmatched. Germline V CDR1 and CDR2: SGHRS, YFSETQ. The CDR3 is 16 residues long. CDR3 region: CASKTYSGRGGDEQYF. CDR3 DNA: TGCGCCAGCAAAACTTATAGCGGGCGGGGGGGCGACGAGCAGTACTTC.

The rearrangement uses TRBV30 and TRBJ2-1; D uncertain. The germline V gene encodes CDR1 GTSNPN and CDR2 SVGIG (reference sequence). The CDR3 loop spans 13 amino acids. V gave up 2 bases and J gave up 0 bases, with 5 bases separating them. The CDR3 sequence: CAWSRSSYNEQFF. For the CDR3, the DNA is TGTGCCTGGAGTAGGAGCTCCTACAATGAGCAGTTCTTC.

This clone was seen more than once but under ten times. It may be a read error: a sequence one base away is much more abundant. Since no conserved phenylalanine or tryptophan closes the CDR3, a read error is the likely cause. The genes are TRBV5-5 and TRBJ1-5, with D unresolved. Looked up from germline, CDR1 is SGHKS and CDR2 is YYEKEE (reference sequence). The CDR3 consists of 16 residues. Trimming removed 0 bases at V and 0 bases at J, with 10 bases between. The CDR3 loop reads CASSLGGGRSNQPQHL. The CDR3 region has the DNA TGTGCCAGCAGCTTGGGTGGTGGGCGTAGCAATCAGCCCCAGCATCTT.

With regard to this clone: This likely came from a read error, as a far larger clone is one base away. This chain connects TRBV25-1 to TRBJ1-5; a weak D match, TRBD1 (5 bases). CDR3 length equals 14 residues. Deletions cut 7 bases from V and 1 base from J, with 11 bases between. Germline V CDR1 and CDR2: MGHDK, SYGVNS. The CDR3 DNA follows: TGTGCCAGCAATCCCGGGGCCAGCAATCAGCCCCAGCATTTT. It is translated as CASNPGASNQPQHF.

A word on this clone: A far larger clone is a single base away, which makes a read error likely. The same CDR3 also results from other DNA sequences found in this sample. The rearrangement joins TRBV4-1 to TRBJ1-2; D gene uncertain. The CDR3 length is 16 residues. Trimming stripped 1 base from V and 2 bases from J, with 14 bases between. From germline, CDR1 is MGHRA and CDR2 YSYEKL. CDR3 bases: TGCGCCAGCAGCCAAGGGCTGTTGAACTTCAACTATGGCTACACCTTC. Translated: CASSQGLLNFNYGYTF.

The chain couples TRBV5-5 to TRBJ2-7, with D possibly matching TRBD2 (8 bases). Trimming pared 2 bases from V and 1 base from J, leaving 25 bases between. The germline V gene has CDR1 SGHKS and CDR2 YYEKEE (reference sequence). CDR3 size: 19 residues. Here the CDR3 DNA reads TGTGCCAGCAGCTTACGACAGGGTTATAGCGGGATATGGTCCTACGAGCAGTACTTC. Its translation is CASSLRQGYSGIWSYEQYF.

With regard to this clone: The same CDR3 is also encoded by other DNA sequences in this sample. The chain combines TRBV18 with TRBJ2-7; 7 bases line up with TRBD2. The CDR3 consists of 15 residues. With 3 bases clipped from V and 3 bases from J, the junction kept 8 bases outside the gene matches. The germline V gene has CDR1 KGHSH and CDR2 LQKENI. CDR3 in amino acids: CASSPGASGNYEQYF. CDR3 nucleotides: TGTGCCAGCTCACCTGGGGCTAGCGGAAACTACGAGCAGTACTTC.

Comment on this clone: A far bigger clonotype differs at one base, so this is likely a read error. The chain recombines TRBV4-3 with TRBJ2-3; 7 nucleotides line up with TRBD2. The CDR3 loop spans 14 amino acids. V trimming: 4 bases; J trimming: 5 bases; junction bases outside the gene matches: 6. Germline loops: CDR1 LGHNA, CDR2 YSLEER. CDR3 residues: CASSRLAEVDTQYF. The CDR3 nucleotides read TGCGCCAGCAGCCGCCTAGCGGAAGTAGATACGCAGTATTTT.

In this sample, this clone turned up a few times. The V and J genes are TRBV4-1 and TRBJ1-1; D perhaps matches TRBD1 (5 bases). Germline CDR1 reads MGHRA; CDR2 reads YSYEKL. The CDR3 is 14 residues long. V lost 4 bases, J lost 2 bases, and 11 bases lay in between. The CDR3 reads CASSLVDSNTEAFF. DNA of the CDR3: TGCGCCAGCAGCCTTGTCGACAGTAACACTGAAGCTTTCTTT.

This clone was seen many times. Other DNA sequences in this specimen translate into the identical CDR3. The rearrangement joins TRBV9 to TRBJ1-5, with 8 bases identical to TRBD1. V dropped 3 bases and J dropped 6; count of bases not matched to a gene: 2. Looked up from germline, CDR1 is SGDLS and CDR2 is YYNGEE. The length of the CDR3 is 13 residues. CDR3 in DNA: TGTGCCAGCAGCGACACAGGGGGTCAGCCCCAGCATTTT. Translation: CASSDTGGQPQHF.

The chain carries TRBV19 and TRBJ1-3; D may be TRBD1 (5 bases). Germline V CDR1 and CDR2: LNHDA, SQIVND (reference sequence). CDR3 length: 18 residues. Deletions cut 7 bases from V and 0 bases from J, with 22 bases between. As DNA, the CDR3 is TGTGCCAGTACCTCAAAAAAAACGGGACGGCCCTCTGGAAACACCATATATTTT. Translation gives CASTSKKTGRPSGNTIYF.

The gene calls are TRBV7-9 and TRBJ2-2; 9 bases map to TRBD1. The ends lost 7 bases at V and 5 bases at J; junction bases unmatched: 11. This CDR3 spans 16 amino acids. Germline V lookup: CDR1 SEHNR, CDR2 FQNEAQ (reference sequence). CDR3 DNA: TGTGCCAGCACCACGGACAGGGGATTGGAGACCGGGGAGCTGTTTTTT. As protein: CASTTDRGLETGELFF.

As for this clone: This clone may be a read error of a much larger clone one base away. V is TRBV30 and J is TRBJ1-5, with D perhaps TRBD1 (5 bases). CDR1 GTSNPN and CDR2 SVGIG come from the germline V gene (reference sequence). The CDR3 sequence is 14 residues long. Trimming shortened V by 4 bases and J by 7 bases, and 17 bases separated the two germline ends. CDR3: CAWTDSAVVQPQHF. CDR3 DNA: TGTGCCTGGACTGACAGCGCCGTAGTGCAGCCCCAGCATTTT.

This chain connects TRBV9 to TRBJ2-2; D remains unclear. The CDR3 has 17 residues. CDR1 and CDR2 from the germline V gene are SGDLS and YYNGEE. V was clipped by 2 bases and J by 1 base, with 15 bases between them. CDR3 DNA sequence: TGTGCCAGCAGCGTTGACCCCTTGGACCAGAACACCGGGGAGCTGTTTTTT. Translating gives CASSVDPLDQNTGELFF.